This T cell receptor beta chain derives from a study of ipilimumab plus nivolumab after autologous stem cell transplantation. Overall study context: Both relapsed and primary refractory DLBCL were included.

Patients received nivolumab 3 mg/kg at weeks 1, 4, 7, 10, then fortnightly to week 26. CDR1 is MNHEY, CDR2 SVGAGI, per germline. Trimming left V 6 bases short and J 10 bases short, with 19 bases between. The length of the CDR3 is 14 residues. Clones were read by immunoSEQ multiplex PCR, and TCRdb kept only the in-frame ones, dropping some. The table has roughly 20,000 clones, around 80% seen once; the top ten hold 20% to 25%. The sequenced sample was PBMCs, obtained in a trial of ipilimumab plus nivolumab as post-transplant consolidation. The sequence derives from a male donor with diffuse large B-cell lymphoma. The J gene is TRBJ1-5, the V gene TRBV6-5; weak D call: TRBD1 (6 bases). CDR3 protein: CASSPSGTKNPQHF. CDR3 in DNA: TGTGCCAGCAGCCCTAGCGGGACAAAAAATCCCCAGCATTTT.